This TCR beta chain was recovered during a study of blood T cell repertoires in COVID-19. From germline, CDR1 is LGHNT and CDR2 FRNRAP. The CDR3 length is 16 residues. Trimming took 9 bases from V and 0 from J, leaving 18 bases between them. Everyone who took part was roughly 18 to 95 years old, and they came from 20 to 25 US areas. Clones were read by immunoSEQ multiplex PCR, and TCRdb kept only the in-frame ones, dropping some. The sample lists 300,000 to 400,000 clones, less than 85% occurring once. The rearrangement uses TRBV12-5 and TRBJ1-5; maybe TRBD1 (5 bases). Sequencing used PBMCs or T cells enriched from blood (not recorded which). This clonotype originated in a woman in her 30s who had been exposed to COVID-19. CDR3 sequence reads: CASSPGDSGSNQPQHF. In nucleotides, the CDR3 is TGTGCTAGCTCTCCCGGTGACAGTGGTAGCAATCAGCCCCAGCATTTT. Full variable domain (rest looked up from reference TRBV12-5 and TRBJ1-5): DARVTQTPRHKVTEMGQEVTMRCQPILGHNTVFWYRQTMMQGLELLAYFRNRAPLDDSGMPKDRFSAEMPDATLATLKIQPSEPRDSAVYFCASSPGDSGSNQPQHFGDGTRLSIL.